The 21 T cell receptor beta chains listed next were all sequenced from one sample in a study of T-cell memory formation after mild COVID-19. TCRdb redid the calling of the 5' RACE reads with MiXCR, one entry per CDR3 protein. The table shows approximately 350,000 distinct CDR3 sequences, with 13% to 15% occurring only once. Sequencing was performed on PBMCs or a T cell subset sorted from them (not recorded which). These receptors came from a man aged 18 to 30 who had mild COVID-19 (a few samples of this study predate the infection). Cell type and time point are not known.

This clonotype occurred many times. The chain links TRBV23-1 to TRBJ1-6; a possible D gene is TRBD1 (6 bases). TRBV23-1 is placed among ORFs of uncertain function. CDR3 length: 20 amino acids. The germline V and J ends were trimmed by 0 bases and 0 bases, with 18 bases remaining between them. The CDR3 reads CASSQSRGNFQSSYNSPLHF. CDR3 DNA sequence: TGCGCCAGCAGTCAATCCAGGGGCAACTTCCAGAGCTCCTATAATTCACCCCTCCACTTT.

This sequence joins TRBV18 and TRBJ2-5; tentative D call: TRBD2 (6 bases). V shed 4 bases and J shed 1 base, with 10 bases lying between them. The germline CDR1 and CDR2 sequences are KGHSH and LQKENI. The CDR3 runs to 14 residues. In DNA form, the CDR3 reads TGTGCCAGCTCACAGTACGGGGGCCAAGAGACCCAGTACTTC. Protein sequence: CASSQYGGQETQYF.

This clonotype was seen a few times. V is TRBV4-2 and J is TRBJ2-3; no definite D call. The CDR3 is 15 amino acids. Trimming took 1 base from V and 0 from J, leaving 8 bases between them. Germline CDR1 is LGHNA and CDR2 is YNFKEQ. CDR3 protein: CASSQGLSSTDTQYF. CDR3 DNA sequence: TGTGCCAGCAGCCAAGGGTTATCTAGCACAGATACGCAGTATTTT.

This clonotype was seen at least ten times. The chain combines TRBV5-1 with TRBJ2-1; possibly TRBD1 for D (6 bases). The CDR3 loop spans 15 amino acids. V was shortened by 2 bases and J by 0 bases, with 9 bases between the two germline ends. CDR1 SGHRS and CDR2 YFSETQ come from the germline V gene. CDR3 in DNA: TGCGCCAGCAGCTTTACAGGGAGCTCCTACAATGAGCAGTTCTTC. Its translation: CASSFTGSSYNEQFF.

The J gene is TRBJ2-5, the V gene TRBV24-1; 9 bases agree with TRBD1. V lost 2 bases, J lost 4 bases, and 1 base stayed unmatched. The CDR3 spans 14 residues. Germline CDR1 is KGHDR and CDR2 is SFDVKD. The CDR3 spells CATSDWGQGETQYF. CDR3 bases: TGTGCCACCAGTGATTGGGGACAGGGAGAGACCCAGTACTTC.

The chain employs TRBV7-2 and TRBJ2-5, with 7 bases lining up with TRBD2. The V and J ends lost 4 bases and 4 bases, in that order; junction bases with no gene match: 6. Germline V gives CDR1 SGHTA, CDR2 FQGNSA. There are 14 residues in the CDR3. CDR3 residues: CASSWGGTLETQYF. The CDR3 coding sequence is TGTGCCAGCAGCTGGGGGGGGACGTTAGAGACCCAGTACTTC. Drawing the rest from reference TRBV7-2 and TRBJ2-5, the complete variable domain is GAGVSQSPSNKVTEKGKDVELRCDPISGHTALYWYRQSLGQGLEFLIYFQGNSAPDKSGLPSDRFSAERTGGSVSTLTIQRTQQEDSAVYLCASSWGGTLETQYFGPGTRLLVL.

Many counts were recorded for this clonotype. The chain joins TRBV7-9 to TRBJ2-7, with 12 bases aligning to TRBD2. V lost 1 base, J lost 1 base, and 8 bases stayed unmatched. CDR1 and CDR2 (germline): SEHNR, FQNEAQ (reference sequence). The CDR3 extends over 18 amino acids. CDR3 in amino acids: CASSLGVASGGGSYEQYV. Written as DNA, the CDR3 is TGTGCCAGCAGCTTAGGAGTGGCTAGCGGGGGGGGTTCCTACGAGCAGTACGTC.

The chain joins TRBV10-2 to TRBJ1-4; TRBD1 matches 9 bases. In germline, CDR1 is WSHSY, CDR2 SAAADI. V lost 6 bases, J lost 7 bases, and 9 bases stayed unmatched. This CDR3 contains 15 residues. CDR3 residues: CASRLPGQGREKLFF. The CDR3 coding sequence is TGCGCCAGCAGACTCCCGGGACAGGGACGTGAAAAACTGTTTTTT.

This clonotype has only a few counts. A much bigger clone sits one base away, suggesting this may be a read error. The chain joins TRBV6-5 to TRBJ2-3, with D possibly being TRBD1 (6 bases). Germline values: CDR1 MNHEY, CDR2 SVGAGI. Deletions cut 6 bases from V and 0 bases from J, with 10 bases between. The CDR3 totals 14 residues. DNA for the CDR3: TGTGCCAGCAGCCGACAGGATAGCACAGATACGCAGTATTTT. It is translated as CASSRQDSTDTQYF.

The V call is TRBV5-1, the J call TRBJ2-5, with D perhaps TRBD1 or TRBD2 (6 bases each). The CDR3 runs 15 residues. V lost 1 base, J lost 1 base, and 11 bases lay in between. CDR1 is SGHRS and CDR2 is YFSETQ in the germline V gene. The CDR3 protein is CASSLTPGAQETQYF. The CDR3 DNA sequence: TGCGCCAGCAGCTTGACCCCGGGGGCCCAAGAGACCCAGTACTTC.

A few counts support this clonotype. The chain links TRBV5-1 to TRBJ1-4, with 8 nucleotides matching TRBD1. Germline V gene lookup returns CDR1 SGHRS and CDR2 YFSETQ. Unmatched junction bases numbered 7, after V lost 5 bases and J lost 7 bases. This CDR3 spans 14 amino acids. The chain's CDR3 is CASRPFTGGEKLFF. The DNA for the CDR3 is TGCGCCAGCAGACCCTTTACAGGGGGTGAAAAACTGTTTTTT. The variable domain in full, completed from reference TRBV5-1 and TRBJ1-4, reads KAGVTQTPRYLIKTRGQQVTLSCSPISGHRSVSWYQQTPGQGLQFLFEYFSETQRNKGNFPGRFSGRQFSNSRSEMNVSTLELGDSALYLCASRPFTGGEKLFFGSGTQLSVL.

The genes are TRBV14 and TRBJ2-1; D not certain. V was shortened by 2 bases and J by 9 bases, with 14 bases between the two germline ends. Germline V gene lookup returns CDR1 SGHDN and CDR2 FVKESK. The CDR3 loop spans 14 amino acids. The CDR3 reads CASSQRLRPGEQFF. The DNA of the CDR3 is TGTGCCAGCAGCCAAAGATTAAGGCCCGGTGAGCAGTTCTTC.

This clonotype was picked up many times. The gene calls are TRBV27 and TRBJ1-1; D is uncertain. This CDR3 comprises 14 residues. CDR1 MNHEY and CDR2 SMNVEV come from the germline V gene (reference sequence). Trimming cost V 7 bases and J 1 base, with 13 bases left between them. The CDR3 bases are TGTGCCAGCACCCTGACGAGTGCGAACACTGAAGCTTTCTTT. Translated: CASTLTSANTEAFF.

This clonotype was seen at least ten times. The chain combines TRBV9 with TRBJ2-1; tentatively, D is TRBD2 (7 bases). The V gene's germline CDR1 is SGDLS and CDR2 YYNGEE. The CDR3 sequence is 15 residues long. The V end was cut by 0 bases, the J end by 4 bases, with 11 bases between. CDR3 residues: CASSVGGGEYNEQFF. For the CDR3, the DNA is TGTGCCAGCAGCGTAGGCGGGGGCGAATACAATGAGCAGTTCTTC.

The genes are TRBV20-1 and TRBJ2-3, with D possibly TRBD2 on 7 matching bases. The CDR3 runs to 15 residues. Deletions cut 1 base from V and 2 bases from J, with 13 bases between. Germline-derived CDR1 and CDR2 are DFQATT and SNEGSKA (reference sequence). Written as DNA, the CDR3 is TGCAGTGCTAGAGTTGCGGGGGACATCACAGATACGCAGTATTTT. It yields the protein CSARVAGDITDTQYF.

The sample holds a few counts of this clonotype. The chain combines TRBV11-2 with TRBJ1-1, with D perhaps TRBD1 (6 bases). Trimming took off 3 bases at V and 1 base at J, with 9 bases between the two ends. The CDR3 totals 14 residues. Germline values: CDR1 SGHAT, CDR2 FQNNGV. Here the CDR3 DNA reads TGTGCCAGCAGCTTCAGGGGAAAGAACACTGAAGCTTTCTTT. It yields the protein CASSFRGKNTEAFF. The full variable domain, completed using reference TRBV11-2 and TRBJ1-1, is EAGVAQSPRYKIIEKRQSVAFWCNPISGHATLYWYQQILGQGPKLLIQFQNNGVVDDSQLPKDRFSAERLKGVDSTLKIQPAKLEDSAVYLCASSFRGKNTEAFFGQGTRLTVV.

There are a few counts of this clonotype. This rearrangement joins TRBV12-3 or TRBV12-4 to TRBJ1-3; D is ambiguous. The CDR3 is 13 residues long. V lost 2 bases and J lost 2, with 4 bases in between. The CDR3 nucleotides read TGTGCCAGCAGTTTATTCACTGGAAACACCATATATTTT. Protein: CASSLFTGNTIYF.

This clonotype appeared many times. The rearrangement uses TRBV7-2 and TRBJ2-1; D may be TRBD1 or TRBD2 (5 bases each). Trimming removed 7 bases from V and 6 bases from J, with 19 bases in between. Germline V CDR1 and CDR2: SGHTA, FQGNSA. There are 15 residues in the CDR3. The CDR3 DNA sequence: TGTGCCAGCACCTTGGTCGGGACGGCGACCAATGAGCAGTTCTTC. Translated, it gives CASTLVGTATNEQFF.

A few counts support this clonotype. The chain is built from TRBV7-3 and TRBJ2-2; TRBD2 might be the D (6 bases). V was trimmed by 3 bases and J by 4 bases, leaving 9 bases between them. The CDR3 consists of 14 residues. CDR1 and CDR2 (germline): SGHTA, FQGTGA. In nucleotides, the CDR3 is TGTGCCAGCAGCTTGGGACTCAGCACCGGGGAGCTGTTTTTT. Amino acid sequence: CASSLGLSTGELFF.

This chain uses TRBV2 with TRBJ2-6; D not resolved. Looked up from germline, CDR1 is SNHLY and CDR2 is FYNNEI. V was shortened by 8 bases and J by 4 bases, with 15 bases between the two germline ends. The CDR3 length is 15 residues. CDR3 in amino acids: CASEEQLTGANVLTF. Here the CDR3 DNA reads TGTGCCAGCGAGGAACAGTTAACCGGGGCCAACGTCCTGACTTTC. Combining the CDR3 with reference TRBV2 and TRBJ2-6 gives the whole variable domain EPEVTQTPSHQVTQMGQEVILRCVPISNHLYFYWYRQILGQKVEFLVSFYNNEISEKSEIFDDQFSVERPDGSNFTLKIRSTKLEDSAMYFCASEEQLTGANVLTFGAGSRLTVL.

This clonotype was observed at least ten times. The chain has TRBV7-8 and TRBJ2-7, with 7 bases identical to TRBD2. Germline V gene lookup returns CDR1 SGHVS and CDR2 FQNEAQ. Trimming took 1 base from V and 3 from J; bases not matched to a gene: 3. This CDR3 has 14 residues. CDR3 nucleotide sequence: TGTGCCAGCAGCTTAGTTGCGGGGGACTACGAGCAGTACTTC. It specifies CASSLVAGDYEQYF.